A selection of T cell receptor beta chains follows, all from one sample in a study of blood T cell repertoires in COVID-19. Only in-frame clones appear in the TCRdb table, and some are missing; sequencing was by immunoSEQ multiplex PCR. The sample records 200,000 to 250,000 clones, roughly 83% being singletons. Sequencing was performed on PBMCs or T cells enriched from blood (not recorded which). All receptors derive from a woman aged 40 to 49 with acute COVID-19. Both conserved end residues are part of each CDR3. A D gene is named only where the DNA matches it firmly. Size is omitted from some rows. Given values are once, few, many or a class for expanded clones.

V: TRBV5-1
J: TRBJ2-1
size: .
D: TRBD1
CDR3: CASSLGEYRGRSYNEQFF
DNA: TGCGCCAGCAGCTTGGGAGAATACAGGGGGCGTTCGTACAATGAGCAGTTCTTC

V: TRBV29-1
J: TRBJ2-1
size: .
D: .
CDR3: CSVASPGRGEQFF
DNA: TGCAGCGTTGCGTCCCCCGGGAGAGGGGAGCAGTTCTTC

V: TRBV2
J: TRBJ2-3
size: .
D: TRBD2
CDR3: CASSRTSGLVTDTQYF
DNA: TGTGCCAGCAGCAGGACTAGCGGGTTGGTCACAGATACGCAGTATTTT

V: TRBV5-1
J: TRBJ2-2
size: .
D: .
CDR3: CASSSTPDSRTGELFF
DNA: TGCGCCAGCAGCTCCACCCCCGATTCGCGGACCGGGGAGCTGTTTTTT

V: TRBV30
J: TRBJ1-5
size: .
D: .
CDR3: CAWSSGNNQPQHF
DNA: TGTGCCTGGAGTTCGGGGAACAATCAGCCCCAGCATTTT

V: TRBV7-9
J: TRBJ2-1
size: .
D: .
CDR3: CASSLPPGTYNEQFF
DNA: TGTGCCAGCAGCTTACCTCCCGGTACCTACAATGAGCAGTTCTTC

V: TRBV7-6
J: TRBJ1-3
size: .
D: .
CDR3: CASSLATGLRGNTIYF
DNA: TGTGCCAGCAGCTTAGCCACAGGGCTTAGAGGAAACACCATATATTTT

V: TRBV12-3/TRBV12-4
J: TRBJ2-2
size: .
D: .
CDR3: CASLRGTGELFF
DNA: TGTGCCAGCCTGCGGGGCACCGGGGAGCTGTTTTTT

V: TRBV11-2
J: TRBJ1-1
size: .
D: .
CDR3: CASSLHGQIRYTEAFF
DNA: TGTGCCAGCAGCTTACACGGACAGATTAGGTACACTGAAGCTTTCTTT

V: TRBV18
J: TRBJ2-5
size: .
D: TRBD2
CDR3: CASSPRLTSGVQETQYF
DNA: TGTGCCAGCTCACCACGTTTGACTAGCGGGGTTCAAGAGACCCAGTACTTC

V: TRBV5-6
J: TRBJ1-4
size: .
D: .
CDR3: CASSKLRGDLANEKLFF
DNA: TGTGCCAGCAGTAAACTACGGGGGGACCTAGCTAATGAAAAACTGTTTTTT

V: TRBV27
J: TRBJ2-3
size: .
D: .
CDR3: CASSLSRGASTDTQYF
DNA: TGTGCCAGCAGTTTATCACGGGGGGCTAGCACAGATACGCAGTATTTT

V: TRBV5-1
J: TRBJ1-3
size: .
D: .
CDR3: CASSLGGLSGNTIYF
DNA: TGCGCCAGCAGCTTGGGGGGGCTAAGTGGAAACACCATATATTTT

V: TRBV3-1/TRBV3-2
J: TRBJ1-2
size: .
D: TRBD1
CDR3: CASSQEDRAGYTF
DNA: TGTGCCAGCAGCCAAGAGGACAGGGCTGGCTACACCTTC

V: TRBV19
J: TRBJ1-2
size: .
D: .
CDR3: CASSRTANYGYTF
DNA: TGTGCCAGTAGTAGGACAGCCAACTATGGCTACACCTTC

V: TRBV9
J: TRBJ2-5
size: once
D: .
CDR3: CASSAVVAGRETQYF
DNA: TGTGCCAGCAGCGCCGTGGTTGCGGGGCGGGAGACCCAGTACTTC

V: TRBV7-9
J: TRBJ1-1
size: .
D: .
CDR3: CASSPSSDLLEAFF
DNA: TGTGCCAGCAGCCCAAGCTCTGACTTGTTGGAAGCTTTCTTT

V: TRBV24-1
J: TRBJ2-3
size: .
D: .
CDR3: CATSTRGRTDTQYF
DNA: TGTGCCACCAGTACCCGTGGGCGCACAGATACGCAGTATTTT

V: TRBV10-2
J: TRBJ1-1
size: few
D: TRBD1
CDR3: CASSLGTVSEAFF
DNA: TGCGCCAGCAGCCTAGGGACAGTGAGTGAAGCTTTCTTT

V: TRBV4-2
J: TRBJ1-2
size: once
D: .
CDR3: CASSHPDSYGYTF
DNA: TGTGCCAGCAGCCACCCCGACAGCTATGGCTACACCTTC

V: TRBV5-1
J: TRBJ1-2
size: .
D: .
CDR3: CASSFFEGREGYTF
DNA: TGCGCCAGCAGCTTTTTTGAAGGGCGGGAGGGCTACACCTTC

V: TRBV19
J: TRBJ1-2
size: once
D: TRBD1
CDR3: CASRGQGDNYGYTF
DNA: TGTGCCAGTAGGGGACAGGGTGATAACTATGGCTACACCTTC

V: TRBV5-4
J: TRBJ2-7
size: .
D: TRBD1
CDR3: CASSLWDSPYEQYF
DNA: TGTGCCAGCAGCTTGTGGGACAGCCCCTACGAGCAGTACTTC

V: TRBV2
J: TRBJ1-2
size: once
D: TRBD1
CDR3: CASRQSEQGYGYTF
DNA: TGTGCCAGCAGGCAATCGGAACAGGGGTATGGCTACACCTTC

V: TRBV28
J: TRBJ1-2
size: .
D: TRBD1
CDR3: CASHTSQTGRYGYTF
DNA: TGTGCCAGCCATACGTCTCAGACAGGGAGATATGGCTACACCTTC

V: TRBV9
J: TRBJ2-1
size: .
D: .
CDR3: CASTPAARKSSYNEQFF
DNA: TGTGCCAGCACGCCCGCGGCTAGGAAGAGCTCCTACAATGAGCAGTTCTTC

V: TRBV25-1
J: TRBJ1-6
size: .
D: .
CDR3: CASSEMGSGNSPLHF
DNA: TGTGCCAGCAGTGAGATGGGGTCAGGGAATTCACCCCTCCACTTT

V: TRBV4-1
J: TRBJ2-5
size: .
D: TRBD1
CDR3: CASSLQTGRETQYF
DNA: TGCGCCAGCAGCCTTCAGACAGGGCGAGAGACCCAGTACTTC

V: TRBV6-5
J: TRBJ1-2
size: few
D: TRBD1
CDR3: CASRGTANYGYTF
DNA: TGTGCCAGCAGAGGGACAGCTAACTATGGCTACACCTTC

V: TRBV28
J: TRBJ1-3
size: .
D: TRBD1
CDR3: CASREPGTGDPGNTIYF
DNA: TGTGCCAGCAGAGAACCCGGGACAGGGGATCCTGGAAACACCATATATTTT

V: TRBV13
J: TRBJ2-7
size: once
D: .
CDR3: CASSLISSGGPYEQYF
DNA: TGTGCCAGCAGCTTAATTTCCTCGGGGGGCCCCTACGAGCAGTACTTC

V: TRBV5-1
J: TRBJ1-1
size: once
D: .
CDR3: CASTPTGTTEAFF
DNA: TGCGCCAGCACCCCTACAGGGACGACTGAAGCTTTCTTT

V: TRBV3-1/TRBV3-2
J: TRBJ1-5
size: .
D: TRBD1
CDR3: CASSQSDRGYNQPQHF
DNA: TGTGCCAGCAGCCAGTCGGACAGGGGTTACAATCAGCCCCAGCATTTT

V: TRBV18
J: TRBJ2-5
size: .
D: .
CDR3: CASSPLPGGETQYF
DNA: TGTGCCAGCTCACCACTCCCCGGGGGAGAGACCCAGTACTTC

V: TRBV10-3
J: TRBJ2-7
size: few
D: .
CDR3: CAISESTSSYEQYF
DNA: TGTGCCATCAGTGAGTCAACGAGCTCCTACGAGCAGTACTTC